Below, 5 T cell receptor beta chains from the same sample are listed, as sequenced in a study of blood T cells in healthy people across ages. The authors ran a second PCR of 7 to 11 cycles using a sample-barcoded 5' primer and a J-beta primer mix. Each CDR3 protein is one row after TCRdb ran MiXCR on the 5' RACE reads. Among 1.8 million or so distinct CDR3 sequences listed, approximately 39% were seen once. Sequencing input: blood. The receptors stem from a human donor in good health.

This clonotype showed up just a few times. This chain uses TRBV15 with TRBJ2-3, with 12 nucleotides matching TRBD2. The germline gives CDR1 LNHNV, CDR2 YYDKDF (reference sequence). The CDR3 loop spans 17 amino acids. The junction had 6 bases not matched to a gene; V was cut back by 0 bases and J by 5 bases. This CDR3 is CATSRDPSGGARDTQYF. CDR3 DNA sequence: TGTGCCACCAGCAGAGATCCTAGCGGGGGGGCGAGAGATACGCAGTATTTT.

This clonotype came up many times. The rearrangement links TRBV12-3 or TRBV12-4 to TRBJ1-2; D not resolved. With 6 bases removed from V and 0 bases from J, the gap between germline ends came to 5 bases. The CDR3 is 12 amino acids. The CDR3 is CASSLTNYGYTF. The CDR3 DNA reads as TGTGCCAGCAGCCTTACTAACTATGGCTACACCTTC.

V usage is TRBV29-1 and J usage is TRBJ2-4; TRBD1 agrees at 8 bases. V was pared by 3 bases and J by 4 bases, with 17 bases of the junction left unmatched. CDR3 length: 18 residues. From germline, CDR1 is SQVTM and CDR2 ANQGSEA. The DNA of the CDR3 is TGCAGCGTTGATTCAGGGGGCGATGTCCCGATAGAAAAAAACATTCAGTACTTC. Translation gives CSVDSGGDVPIEKNIQYF.

This clonotype has just a few counts. The chain joins TRBV4-3 to TRBJ2-6, with D unclear. V lost 2 bases and J 1 base, leaving 15 bases between the germline ends. The CDR3 runs to 18 residues. Germline V CDR1 and CDR2: LGHNA, YSLEER. DNA for the CDR3: TGCGCCAGCAGCCAAAGGGCCCGGCTCTCGTCTGGGGCCAACGTCCTGACTTTC. Translating gives CASSQRARLSSGANVLTF.

This sequence joins TRBV20-1 and TRBJ2-3; D is perhaps TRBD2 (7 bases). The V end lost 5 bases, the J end lost 1 base, and 16 bases lay between the germline ends. Germline assignment: CDR1 DFQATT and CDR2 SNEGSKA (reference sequence). This CDR3 is 15 amino acids long. Here the CDR3 reads CSAAVTGGGTDTQYF. The DNA of the CDR3 is TGCAGTGCTGCAGTTACGGGGGGCGGCACAGATACGCAGTATTTT.